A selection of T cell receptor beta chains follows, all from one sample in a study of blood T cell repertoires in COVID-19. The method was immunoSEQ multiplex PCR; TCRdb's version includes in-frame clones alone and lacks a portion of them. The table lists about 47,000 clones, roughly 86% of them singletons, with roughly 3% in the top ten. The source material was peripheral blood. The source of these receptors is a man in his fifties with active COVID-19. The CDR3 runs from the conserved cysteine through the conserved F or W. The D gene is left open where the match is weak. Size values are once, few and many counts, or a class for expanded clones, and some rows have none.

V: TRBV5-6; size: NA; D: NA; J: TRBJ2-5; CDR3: CASLSGQETQYF; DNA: TGTGCCAGCCTAAGCGGACAAGAGACCCAGTACTTC
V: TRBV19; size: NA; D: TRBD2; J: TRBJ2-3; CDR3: CASSRAWRGAFTHTDTQYF; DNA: TGTGCCAGTAGTCGTGCCTGGCGGGGGGCCTTCACACACACAGATACGCAGTATTTT
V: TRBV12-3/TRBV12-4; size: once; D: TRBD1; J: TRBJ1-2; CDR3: CASRSGTGLFTF; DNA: TGTGCCAGCAGATCCGGGACAGGGTTATTCACCTTC
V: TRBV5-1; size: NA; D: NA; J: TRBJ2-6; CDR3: CASTPDGGYSGANVLTF; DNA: TGCGCCAGCACCCCGGACGGAGGATACTCTGGGGCCAACGTCCTGACTTTC
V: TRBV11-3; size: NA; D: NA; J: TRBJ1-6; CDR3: CASSLRQNSPLHF; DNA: TGTGCCAGCAGCTTGAGGCAAAATTCACCCCTCCACTTT
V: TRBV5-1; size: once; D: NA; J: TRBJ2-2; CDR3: CASSPGTKLNTGELFF; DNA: TGCGCCAGCAGCCCCGGGACAAAGCTTAACACCGGGGAGCTGTTTTTT
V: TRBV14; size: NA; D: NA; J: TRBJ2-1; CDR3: CASSQGAWSNEQFF; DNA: TGTGCCAGCAGCCAGGGGGCGTGGAGCAATGAGCAGTTCTTC
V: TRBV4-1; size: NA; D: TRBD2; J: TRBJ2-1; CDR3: CASSQERSSGRAIYPFF; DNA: TGCGCCAGCAGCCAAGAAAGAAGTAGCGGGAGGGCCATCTACCCGTTCTTC
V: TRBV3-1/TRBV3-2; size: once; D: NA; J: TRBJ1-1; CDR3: CASSQSDIEAFF; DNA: TGTGCCAGCAGCCAATCCGACATTGAAGCTTTCTTT
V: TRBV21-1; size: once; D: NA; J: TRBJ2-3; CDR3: CASSSGESQDTQYF; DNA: TGTGCCAGCAGCAGTGGGGAGAGTCAAGATACGCAGTATTTT
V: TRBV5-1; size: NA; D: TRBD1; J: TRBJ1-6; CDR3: CASSSGQVNSPLHF; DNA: TGCGCCAGCAGCTCAGGACAGGTTAATTCACCCCTCCACTTT
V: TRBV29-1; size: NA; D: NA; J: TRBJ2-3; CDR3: CSVEPRGVWTDTQYF; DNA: TGCAGCGTTGAACCGCGGGGCGTTTGGACAGATACGCAGTATTTT
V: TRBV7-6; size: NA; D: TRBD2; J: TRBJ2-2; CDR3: CASSLVVAGATGELFF; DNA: TGTGCCAGCAGCTTAGTCGTAGCGGGAGCCACCGGGGAGCTGTTTTTT
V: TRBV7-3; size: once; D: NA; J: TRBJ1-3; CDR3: CASSLGGAGGNTIYF; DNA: TGTGCCAGCAGCTTAGGCGGGGCCGGGGGAAACACCATATATTTT
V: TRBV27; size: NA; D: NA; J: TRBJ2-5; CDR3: CASSHRGQETQYF; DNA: TGTGCCAGCAGCCATAGGGGCCAAGAGACCCAGTACTTC
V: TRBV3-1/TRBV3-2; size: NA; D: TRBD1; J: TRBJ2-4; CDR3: CASSKRQGETENIQYF; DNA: TGTGCCAGCAGCAAACGACAGGGGGAGACGGAAAACATTCAGTACTTC
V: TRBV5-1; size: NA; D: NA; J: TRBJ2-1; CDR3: CASKRGSVGSYNEQFF; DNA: TGCGCCAGCAAGAGGGGGTCCGTGGGCTCCTACAATGAGCAGTTCTTC
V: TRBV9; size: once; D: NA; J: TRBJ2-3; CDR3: CASSTPGLSTDTQYF; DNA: TGTGCCAGCAGCACGCCGGGACTCAGCACAGATACGCAGTATTTT
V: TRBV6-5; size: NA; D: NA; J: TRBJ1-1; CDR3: CARWTELSEAFF; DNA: TGTGCCAGGTGGACAGAGCTTTCTGAAGCTTTCTTT
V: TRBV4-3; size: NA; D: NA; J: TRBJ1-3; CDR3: CASSLARSGNTIYF; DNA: TGCGCCAGCAGCCTTGCTCGGAGCGGAAACACCATATATTTT
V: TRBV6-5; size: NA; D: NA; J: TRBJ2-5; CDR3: CASRTGGAPETQYF; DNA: TGTGCCAGCAGAACAGGGGGGGCTCCGGAGACCCAGTACTTC
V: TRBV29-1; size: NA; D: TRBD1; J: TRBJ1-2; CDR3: CSVRDRTGANYGYTF; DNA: TGCAGCGTTCGGGATCGGACAGGTGCTAACTATGGCTACACCTTC
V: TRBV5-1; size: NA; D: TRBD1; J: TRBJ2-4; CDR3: CASSLRDRGNIQYF; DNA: TGCGCCAGCAGCCTCCGGGACAGGGGGAACATTCAGTACTTC
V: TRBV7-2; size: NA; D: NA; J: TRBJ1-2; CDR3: CASSLRSVGSYGYTF; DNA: TGTGCCAGCAGCTTAAGATCAGTGGGCTCCTATGGCTACACCTTC
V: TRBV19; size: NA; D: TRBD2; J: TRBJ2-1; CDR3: CASTYSGTRNEQFF; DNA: TGTGCCAGTACCTACTCCGGGACTAGGAATGAGCAGTTCTTC
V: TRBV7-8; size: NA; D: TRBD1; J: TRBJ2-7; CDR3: CASSQGQQSYEQYF; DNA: TGTGCCAGCAGCCAGGGACAGCAATCCTACGAGCAGTACTTC
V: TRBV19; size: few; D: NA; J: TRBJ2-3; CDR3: CASSTGQLPTDTQYF; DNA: TGTGCCAGTAGTACGGGACAACTACCTACAGATACGCAGTATTTT
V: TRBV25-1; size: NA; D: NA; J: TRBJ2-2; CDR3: CATRGDGAGTGELFF; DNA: TGTGCAACCAGGGGGGACGGGGCAGGTACCGGGGAGCTGTTTTTT
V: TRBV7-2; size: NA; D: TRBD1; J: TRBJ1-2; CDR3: CASSLSGTGIRGYTF; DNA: TGTGCCAGCAGCTTAAGCGGGACAGGGATAAGGGGCTACACCTTC
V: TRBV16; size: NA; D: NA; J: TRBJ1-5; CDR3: CASSQSPARVGQPQHF; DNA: TGTGCCAGCAGCCAATCTCCGGCCAGGGTGGGACAGCCCCAGCATTTT
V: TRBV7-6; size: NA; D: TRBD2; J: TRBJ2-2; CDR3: CASSRLAGADTGELFF; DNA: TGTGCCAGCAGCCGCCTAGCGGGAGCCGACACCGGGGAGCTGTTTTTT
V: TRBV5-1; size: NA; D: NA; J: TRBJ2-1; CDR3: CASSLDVSSYNEQFF; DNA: TGCGCCAGCAGCTTGGACGTTAGCTCCTACAATGAGCAGTTCTTC
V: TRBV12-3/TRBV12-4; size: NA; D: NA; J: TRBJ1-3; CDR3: CASSLISGNTIYF; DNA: TGTGCCAGCAGTTTAATTAGTGGAAACACCATATATTTT
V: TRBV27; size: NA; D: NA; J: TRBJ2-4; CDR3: CASSALEFGRNIQYF; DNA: TGTGCCAGCAGTGCCTTAGAGTTTGGGAGGAACATTCAGTACTTC
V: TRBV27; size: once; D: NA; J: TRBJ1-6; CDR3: CASSFSGSLSPLHF; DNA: TGTGCCAGCAGTTTTTCCGGTTCGTTGTCACCCCTCCACTTT
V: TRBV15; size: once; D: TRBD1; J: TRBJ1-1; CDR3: CATSRADRGTEAFF; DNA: TGTGCCACCAGCAGAGCCGACAGGGGGACTGAAGCTTTCTTT
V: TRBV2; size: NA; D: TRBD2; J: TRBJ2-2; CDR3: CASSGTSSAGELFF; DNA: TGTGCCAGCAGTGGGACTAGTTCGGCCGGGGAGCTGTTTTTT
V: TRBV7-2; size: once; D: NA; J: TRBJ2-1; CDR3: CASSERTTEQFF; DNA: TGTGCCAGCAGCGAACGGACTACAGAGCAGTTCTTC
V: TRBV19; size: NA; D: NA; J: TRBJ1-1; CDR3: CASSPGQLNTEAFF; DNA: TGTGCCAGTAGTCCAGGACAGTTGAACACTGAAGCTTTCTTT
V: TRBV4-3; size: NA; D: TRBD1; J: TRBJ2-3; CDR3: CASSQGIPGQGTDTQYF; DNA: TGCGCCAGCAGCCAGGGTATTCCGGGACAGGGGACAGATACGCAGTATTTT
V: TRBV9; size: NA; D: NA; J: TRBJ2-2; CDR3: CASSRETLYTGELFF; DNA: TGTGCCAGCAGCCGGGAAACCCTATACACCGGGGAGCTGTTTTTT
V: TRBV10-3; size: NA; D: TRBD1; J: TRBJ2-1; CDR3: CAISLPGQGNEQFF; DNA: TGTGCCATCAGCCTCCCGGGACAGGGAAATGAGCAGTTCTTC
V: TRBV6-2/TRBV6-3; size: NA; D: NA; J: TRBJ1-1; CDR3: CASSPFWAGETFF; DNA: TGTGCCAGCAGTCCCTTTTGGGCGGGTGAAACTTTCTTT
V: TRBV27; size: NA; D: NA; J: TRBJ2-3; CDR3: CASSLQGYTDTQYF; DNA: TGTGCCAGCAGTTTACAGGGGTACACAGATACGCAGTATTTT
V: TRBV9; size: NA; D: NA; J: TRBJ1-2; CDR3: CASGVPTTGGYTF; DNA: TGTGCCAGCGGGGTGCCGACCACAGGGGGCTACACCTTC
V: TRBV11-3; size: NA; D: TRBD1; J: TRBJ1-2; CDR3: CASSLPGQGAYGYTF; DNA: TGTGCCAGCAGCTTACCGGGACAGGGGGCATATGGCTACACCTTC
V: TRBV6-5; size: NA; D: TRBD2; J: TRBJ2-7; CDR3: CASRVAGGPYEQYF; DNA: TGTGCCAGCAGGGTAGCGGGGGGGCCCTACGAGCAGTACTTC
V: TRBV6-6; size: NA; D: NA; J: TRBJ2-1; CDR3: CASTEQFF; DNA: TGTGCCAGCACAGAGCAGTTCTTC